Presented here are 16 T cell receptor beta chains from one specimen sequenced in a study of T-cell reconstitution after alpha-beta-depleted transplantation in children. Using unique molecular identifiers, the investigators prepared the TCRbeta library. TCRdb independently ran MiXCR on the PCR reads; one entry per CDR3 protein. This sample has hundreds of thousands of distinct CDR3 sequences; approximately 13% occur once, and the top ten carry about 2%. The specimen comprised PBMCs, mostly from graft donor cells, sampled 360 days after TCRalphabeta/CD19-depleted stem cell transplant. The receptors shown here come from a male patient under 18 who had a stem cell transplant for acute myeloid leukemia, so the T cells may come from the graft donor.

This chain uses TRBV28 with TRBJ2-3; possibly TRBD1 or TRBD2 for D (5 bases each). The V gene lost 3 bases and the J gene lost 6 bases, with 13 bases spanning the gap. CDR1 and CDR2 (germline): MDHEN, SYDVKM. This CDR3 is 14 amino acids long. The CDR3 region has the DNA TGTGCCAGCAGTTTCGCCGGGACCAAGGATACGCAGTATTTT. Its translation: CASSFAGTKDTQYF.

This clonotype was observed a few times. J is TRBJ2-2 and V is TRBV4-3; tentative D call: TRBD2 (7 bases). V lost 2 bases and J 4 bases, leaving 11 bases between the germline ends. Germline-derived CDR1 and CDR2 are LGHNA and YSLEER. There are 15 residues in the CDR3. This CDR3 is CASSQRGALTGELFF. The CDR3 coding sequence is TGCGCCAGCAGCCAACGGGGGGCGCTCACCGGGGAGCTGTTTTTT.

This clonotype was detected many times. The CDR3 nucleotides read TGTGCCAGCAGTTGGGAGGGCAGGGCGAACACTGAAGCTTTCTTT. As protein: CASSWEGRANTEAFF. This chain joins TRBV28 and TRBJ1-1, with D possibly matching TRBD1 (5 bases). The CDR3 has 15 amino acids. Germline loops: CDR1 MDHEN, CDR2 SYDVKM. V dropped 4 bases and J dropped 1 base, with 13 bases sitting between them.

As to this clonotype: A much larger clone differs from this one at a single base, so this may be a read error. Given the absence of the conserved phenylalanine or tryptophan at the CDR3 end, a read error is likely. The chain joins TRBV30 to TRBJ2-2; D unresolved. The CDR3 consists of 13 residues. In germline, CDR1 is GTSNPN, CDR2 SVGIG (reference sequence). V lost 3 bases and J lost 2, with 7 bases in between. The DNA for the CDR3 is TGTGCCTGGAGCGAGGCCAACACCGGGGAGCTGTTTTGT. Translated: CAWSEANTGELFC.

This clonotype was observed many times. The chain links TRBV29-1 to TRBJ2-4; 7 positions agree with TRBD2. The CDR3 has 13 amino acids. Per the germline V gene, CDR1 is SQVTM and CDR2 is ANQGSEA. V trimming: 7 bases; J trimming: 1 base; junction bases outside the gene matches: 4. The CDR3 sequence is CSGWRGAKNIQYF. As DNA, the CDR3 is TGCAGCGGATGGCGGGGGGCCAAAAACATTCAGTACTTC.

The chain carries TRBV11-3 and TRBJ2-1; D may be TRBD2 (5 bases). The CDR3 loop spans 13 amino acids. The ends were cut back, 5 bases at V and 9 bases at J, with 14 bases in the middle. Germline V gene data show CDR1 as SGHNT and CDR2 as YENEEA. The CDR3 region is CASSRRSHGEQFF. CDR3 sequence (DNA): TGTGCCAGCAGCCGGAGGAGTCACGGTGAGCAGTTCTTC.

At least ten counts were recorded for this clonotype. The rearrangement joins TRBV12-3 or TRBV12-4 to TRBJ2-7, with D tentatively TRBD2 (5 bases). Deletions cut 4 bases from V and 7 bases from J, with 17 bases between. CDR3 size: 14 residues. CDR3 residues: CASSSDWELVEQYF. Here the CDR3 DNA reads TGTGCCAGCAGTTCAGACTGGGAGCTGGTTGAGCAGTACTTC.

This clonotype turned up a few times. The gene calls are TRBV7-2 and TRBJ2-7, with D perhaps TRBD2 (6 bases). The germline V gene encodes CDR1 SGHTA and CDR2 FQGNSA. The V end lost 1 base, the J end lost 0 bases, and 7 bases lay between the germline ends. The CDR3 is 14 residues long. The CDR3 is CASSLVTSSYEQYF. The CDR3 bases are TGTGCCAGCAGCTTAGTGACTAGCTCCTACGAGCAGTACTTC.

This clonotype was counted only a few times. CDR3 in amino acids: CSVYMSPNSGANVLTF. The CDR3 coding sequence is TGCAGCGTCTACATGTCTCCGAACTCTGGGGCCAACGTCCTGACTTTC. The chain is built from TRBV29-1 and TRBJ2-6; no firm D call. Germline CDR1 reads SQVTM; CDR2 reads ANQGSEA. V was trimmed by 6 bases and J by 0 bases, leaving 15 bases between them. This CDR3 contains 16 residues.

The genes are TRBV15 and TRBJ1-5, with D possibly TRBD1 on 5 matching bases. V was shortened by 5 bases and J by 4 bases, with 12 bases between the two germline ends. The CDR3 length is 14 residues. Looked up from germline, CDR1 is LNHNV and CDR2 is YYDKDF (reference sequence). The CDR3 DNA reads as TGTGCCACCAGCTGGGGGTCCAGTAATCAGCCCCAGCATTTT. It translates to CATSWGSSNQPQHF.

Many counts were recorded for this clonotype. V usage is TRBV6-2 or TRBV6-3 and J usage is TRBJ2-1; weak D call: TRBD1 (5 bases). V was clipped by 7 bases and J by 9 bases, with 19 bases between them. The germline V gene has CDR1 MNHEY and CDR2 SVGEGT. CDR3 size: 14 residues. The CDR3 protein is CASTRKGMVSEQFF. The CDR3 DNA sequence: TGTGCCAGCACCCGTAAGGGGATGGTTTCTGAGCAGTTCTTC.

This clonotype was observed a few times. The chain recombines TRBV5-1 with TRBJ2-1; 10 bases match TRBD2. The V gene end was trimmed by 0 bases and the J gene end by 4 bases; junction bases not matched to a gene: 4. The CDR3 is made up of 16 amino acids. CDR1 SGHRS and CDR2 YFSETQ come from the germline V gene. CDR3 bases: TGCGCCAGCAGCTTGGTTAGCGGGAGGCGGTACAATGAGCAGTTCTTC. Translation: CASSLVSGRRYNEQFF.

This clonotype appeared a single time. The V gene is TRBV20-1, the J gene TRBJ2-7, with no clear D. CDR1 and CDR2 from the germline V gene are DFQATT and SNEGSKA (reference sequence). Trimming took 3 bases from V and 3 from J, leaving 12 bases between them. The CDR3 runs 13 residues. The CDR3 DNA reads TGCAGTGCTAGGATCCGACCCAACTACGAGCAGTACTTC. Amino acids: CSARIRPNYEQYF.

This clonotype appeared many times. V and J are TRBV6-5 and TRBJ2-2; 14 bases match TRBD2. The ends lost 5 bases at V and 0 bases at J; junction bases unmatched: 2. The CDR3 runs to 17 residues. Per the germline V gene, CDR1 is MNHEY and CDR2 is SVGAGI. CDR3 sequence: CASSRLAGGANTGELFF. DNA for the CDR3: TGTGCCAGCAGTAGACTAGCGGGAGGGGCGAACACCGGGGAGCTGTTTTTT.

Points on this clonotype: The junction departs from germline at one end; a sequencing error may be responsible. The chain employs TRBV7-7 and TRBJ2-1, with 10 bases aligning to TRBD2. Germline loops: CDR1 SSHAT, CDR2 FNYEAQ (reference sequence). The CDR3 spans 16 residues. The CDR3 nucleotides are TGTGCTAGCAGCCCAACCCCCACTAGCGGGAACAATGAGCAGTTCTTC. Translated: CASSPTPTSGNNEQFF. Full variable domain (outside the CDR3, taken from reference TRBV7-7 and TRBJ2-1): GAGVSQSPRYKVTKRGQDVTLRCDPISSHATLYWYQQALGQGPEFLTYFNYEAQPDKSGLPSDRFSAERPEGSISTLTIQRTEQRDSAMYRCASSPTPTSGNNEQFFGPGTRLTVL.

This clonotype came up many times. The V call is TRBV10-2, the J call TRBJ2-1; D may be TRBD2 (6 bases). The CDR3 length is 15 residues. CDR1 and CDR2 from the germline V gene are WSHSY and SAAADI. Trimming stripped 6 bases from V and 0 bases from J, with 12 bases between. The CDR3 spells CASRAGASSYNEQFF. The CDR3 DNA follows: TGCGCCAGCAGAGCGGGCGCGAGCTCCTACAATGAGCAGTTCTTC.